One sample yielded the 25 T cell receptor beta chains listed below, sequenced in a study of ipilimumab plus nivolumab after autologous stem cell transplantation. Sequencing was performed with immunoSEQ multiplex PCR; in TCRdb, only in-frame clones are kept and a portion is missing. The sample consists of about 16,000 clones, approximately 75% of them appearing once. The sample was PBMCs, taken in a trial of ipilimumab plus nivolumab as post-transplant consolidation. The receptors shown here come from a male donor with diffuse large B-cell lymphoma.

Concerning this clone: Mismatch with germline at one junction end may stem from a read error. The chain carries TRBV6-6 and TRBJ2-3; D might be TRBD2 (7 bases). Germline V CDR1 and CDR2: MNHNY, SVGAGI (reference sequence). CDR3 size: 15 residues. Written as DNA, the CDR3 is TGTGCCAGCTGTTATGCGGGGGCCTACACAGATACGCAGTATTTT. This translates into CASCYAGAYTDTQYF.

The chain employs TRBV5-1 and TRBJ2-2; 11 bases map to TRBD2. Germline V gene data show CDR1 as SGHRS and CDR2 as YFSETQ. This CDR3 contains 17 residues. Trimming at V came to 4 bases and at J to 3 bases, leaving 8 bases not matched to a gene. Here the CDR3 DNA reads TGCGCCAGCAGCCCTGGGGCGACTAGCGGGGACACCGGGGAGCTGTTTTTT. Translation: CASSPGATSGDTGELFF.

This clone showed up just a few times. The chain combines TRBV18 with TRBJ2-2, with a tentative D call TRBD2 (5 bases). Trimming left V 1 base short and J 6 bases short, with 12 bases between. Per the germline V gene, CDR1 is KGHSH and CDR2 is LQKENI. The CDR3 is made up of 15 amino acids. CDR3 loop: CASSPLGRGSGELFF. DNA of the CDR3: TGTGCCAGCTCACCACTCGGACGAGGGTCCGGGGAGCTGTTTTTT. Full variable domain (missing parts from reference TRBV18 and TRBJ2-2): NAGVMQNPRHLVRRRGQEARLRCSPMKGHSHVYWYRQLPEEGLKFMVYLQKENIIDESGMPKERFSAEFPKEGPSILRIQQVVRGDSAAYFCASSPLGRGSGELFFGEGSRLTVL.

This clone was observed a handful of times. The chain carries TRBV11-3 and TRBJ2-1; TRBD2 agrees at 7 bases. The V gene end was trimmed by 5 bases and the J gene end by 6 bases; junction bases not matched to a gene: 19. Germline loops: CDR1 SGHNT, CDR2 YENEEA. The CDR3 runs to 18 residues. As DNA, the CDR3 is TGTGCCAGCAGCCGCATTGGCGGGAGTGTTGGCGTGGGCAATGAGCAGTTCTTC. Amino acids: CASSRIGGSVGVGNEQFF.

The genes are TRBV5-1 and TRBJ1-2; D ambiguous. The CDR3 runs to 17 residues. Trimming shortened V by 3 bases and J by 3 bases, and 21 bases separated the two germline ends. Per the germline V gene, CDR1 is SGHRS and CDR2 is YFSETQ. CDR3 sequence reads: CASSSGATPTAYYGYTF. CDR3 nucleotides: TGCGCCAGCAGCTCTGGAGCAACCCCCACGGCCTACTATGGCTACACCTTC.

This rearrangement joins TRBV11-2 to TRBJ1-2; a possible D gene is TRBD1 (5 bases). The CDR3 runs 14 residues. Trimming pared 4 bases from V and 6 bases from J, leaving 15 bases between. CDR1 is SGHAT, CDR2 FQNNGV, per germline. This chain's CDR3 is CASSSLGAGHGYTF. CDR3 nucleotides: TGTGCCAGCAGCTCCCTCGGGGCAGGACATGGCTACACCTTC.

This clone showed up just a few times. The rearrangement links TRBV4-3 to TRBJ1-5; a possible D gene is TRBD1 (6 bases). The germline V and J ends were trimmed by 0 bases and 6 bases, with 15 bases remaining between them. This CDR3 is built from 16 residues. Germline V gene data show CDR1 as LGHNA and CDR2 as YSLEER. The CDR3 sequence is CASSQDRAGGGQPQHF. The CDR3 DNA reads TGCGCCAGCAGCCAAGATCGGGCAGGAGGGGGTCAGCCCCAGCATTTT.

The chain is built from TRBV2 and TRBJ2-1; D is unresolved. The CDR3 contains 15 residues. The germline gives CDR1 SNHLY, CDR2 FYNNEI. V gave up 2 bases and J gave up 0 bases, with 8 bases separating them. The CDR3 DNA is TGTGCCAGCAGTGAATTAGGAAGCTCCTACAATGAGCAGTTCTTC. This translates into CASSELGSSYNEQFF.

V is TRBV5-5 and J is TRBJ2-7; 15 nucleotides line up with TRBD2. In germline, CDR1 is SGHKS, CDR2 YYEKEE (reference sequence). The CDR3 sequence is 16 residues long. V lost 4 bases to trimming and J lost 1 base; unmatched junction nucleotides: 3. The CDR3 DNA reads TGTGCCAGCAGCATGGGACTAGCGGGAGGTTCCTACGAGCAGTACTTC. Its protein is CASSMGLAGGSYEQYF.

The chain joins TRBV27 to TRBJ2-2; the match to TRBD1 covers 12 bases. The CDR3 runs to 14 residues. The ends lost 6 bases at V and 4 bases at J; junction bases unmatched: 0. Germline-derived CDR1 and CDR2 are MNHEY and SMNVEV (reference sequence). CDR3 sequence: CASRGQGATGELFF. CDR3 sequence (DNA): TGTGCCAGCAGGGGACAGGGGGCCACCGGGGAGCTGTTTTTT.

The chain carries TRBV11-2 and TRBJ1-4; D uncertain. V shed 5 bases and J shed 8 bases, with 9 bases lying between them. Germline CDR1 SGHAT, CDR2 FQNNGV. CDR3 length equals 12 residues. The CDR3 sequence is CASSPAAEKLFF. The CDR3 DNA is TGTGCCAGCAGCCCAGCAGCAGAAAAACTGTTTTTT.

The chain has TRBV18 and TRBJ2-7, with D tentatively TRBD2 (5 bases). CDR3 size: 19 residues. V shed 1 base and J shed 6 bases, with 28 bases lying between them. Germline V gene sequence: CDR1 KGHSH, CDR2 LQKENI. CDR3 DNA: TGTGCCAGCTCACCACTCCACCTAGGAAGCGCCCGGATGAGCGGCGAGCAGTACTTC. Translation gives CASSPLHLGSARMSGEQYF.

This clone was found a few times. One junction end does not reproduce the germline sequence, and a read error may be involved. The chain employs TRBV10-3 and TRBJ2-7; the D is unclear. CDR1 and CDR2 from the germline V gene are ENHRY and SYGVKD. This CDR3 comprises 13 residues. CDR3 bases: TGTGCCAGCAGTTACTCAAGTCCCTACGAGCAGTACTTC. Translated: CASSYSSPYEQYF.

The V call is TRBV28, the J call TRBJ1-2; 7 bases are shared with TRBD1. The CDR3 runs to 14 residues. CDR1 is MDHEN and CDR2 is SYDVKM in the germline V gene. V lost 2 bases to trimming and J lost 4 bases; unmatched junction nucleotides: 4. This chain's CDR3 is CASSLIGGGYGYTF. DNA for the CDR3: TGTGCCAGCAGTTTAATAGGGGGCGGCTATGGCTACACCTTC.

V gene TRBV2 combines with J gene TRBJ2-1; TRBD2 aligns across 13 bases. J gave up 2 bases and V 6 bases, and 10 bases lay outside the gene matches. This CDR3 is built from 18 residues. Looked up from germline, CDR1 is SNHLY and CDR2 is FYNNEI. The CDR3 protein is CASSKLRTSGSAYNEQFF. For the CDR3, the DNA is TGTGCCAGCAGCAAACTTAGGACTAGCGGGAGCGCCTACAATGAGCAGTTCTTC.

The chain combines TRBV4-1 with TRBJ2-7; 8 positions agree with TRBD1. The V gene's germline CDR1 is MGHRA and CDR2 YSYEKL. The CDR3 has 17 amino acids. V was clipped by 4 bases and J by 3 bases; unmatched bases: 14. CDR3 coding DNA: TGCGCCAGCAGCCGAAATCCCCAGGGACAGGCGTACTACGAGCAGTACTTC. Translated, it gives CASSRNPQGQAYYEQYF.

This chain connects TRBV5-4 to TRBJ1-5; D remains unclear. The germline V gene has CDR1 SGHNT and CDR2 YYREEE (reference sequence). V lost 2 bases, J lost 6 bases, and 9 bases lay in between. The CDR3 is made up of 13 amino acids. CDR3 DNA sequence: TGTGCCAGCAGCTTTATTGGCGGTCAGCCCCAGCATTTT. This sequence encodes CASSFIGGQPQHF.

This clone came up once. The same CDR3 is also encoded by other DNA sequences in this sample. V and J are TRBV30 and TRBJ2-5; 9 bases match TRBD2. With 5 bases clipped from V and 4 bases from J, the junction kept 8 bases outside the gene matches. Germline V lookup: CDR1 GTSNPN, CDR2 SVGIG (reference sequence). CDR3 length: 14 amino acids. The CDR3: CAWDSGSGRETQYF. DNA for the CDR3: TGTGCCTGGGATAGCGGGAGCGGGAGAGAGACCCAGTACTTC.

The gene calls are TRBV2 and TRBJ2-1, with 16 bases lining up with TRBD2. This CDR3 has 15 residues. The germline V gene encodes CDR1 SNHLY and CDR2 FYNNEI. Germline trimming cut 6 bases from V and 9 bases from J; bases unmatched to any gene: 5. CDR3 in DNA: TGTGCCAGCAGCGAGGGACTAGCGGGAGGGGCTGAGCAGTTCTTC. Its protein is CASSEGLAGGAEQFF.

This clone has just one count. The J gene is TRBJ1-6, the V gene TRBV7-6; D perhaps matches TRBD1 (5 bases). Trimming cost V 5 bases and J 7 bases, with 15 bases left between them. The germline gives CDR1 SGHVS, CDR2 FNYEAQ. This CDR3 is built from 15 residues. As DNA, the CDR3 is TGTGCCAGCAGCCCGGCCGGGGGGTTAAATTCACCCCTCCACTTT. Its translation: CASSPAGGLNSPLHF.

The chain is built from TRBV7-8 and TRBJ2-3; D remains unclear. Germline CDR1 reads SGHVS; CDR2 reads FQNEAQ. The CDR3 covers 14 residues. V was trimmed by 1 base and J by 0 bases, leaving 5 bases between them. This chain's CDR3 is CASSLVPSTDTQYF. CDR3 sequence (DNA): TGTGCCAGCAGCTTAGTCCCTAGCACAGATACGCAGTATTTT.

In its sample, this clone was seen a few times. The rearrangement joins TRBV25-1 to TRBJ2-5, with D tentatively TRBD1 or TRBD2 (5 bases each). CDR1 and CDR2 (germline): MGHDK, SYGVNS. V dropped 2 bases and J dropped 2 bases, with 6 bases sitting between them. The CDR3 is 13 amino acids. The CDR3 region is CASSEGGQETQYF. In DNA, the CDR3 is TGTGCCAGCAGTGAAGGGGGTCAAGAGACCCAGTACTTC.

The chain employs TRBV6-5 and TRBJ1-2; a possible D gene is TRBD1 (5 bases). Germline V gives CDR1 MNHEY, CDR2 SVGAGI. This CDR3 is 13 amino acids long. The V end lost 6 bases, the J end lost 5 bases, and 13 bases lay between the germline ends. CDR3 protein: CASRKDIGYGYTF. The DNA of the CDR3 is TGTGCCAGCAGGAAGGACATCGGGTATGGCTACACCTTC.

This chain connects TRBV5-8 to TRBJ2-2; 7 bases are shared with TRBD1. The germline CDR1 and CDR2 sequences are SGHTS and YDEGEE. V was clipped by 1 base and J by 2 bases; unmatched bases: 2. CDR3 size: 15 residues. CDR3 sequence: CASSLNRGNTGELFF. The CDR3 DNA reads TGTGCCAGCAGCTTGAACAGGGGCAACACCGGGGAGCTGTTTTTT.

The chain combines TRBV19 with TRBJ1-1; D is unclear. Germline loops: CDR1 LNHDA, CDR2 SQIVND (reference sequence). The CDR3 consists of 12 residues. Between the trimmed V and J ends, which lost 10 bases and 5 bases, there was a span of 14 bases. The CDR3 region has the DNA TGTGCCACGAGGTTTTCGGGGACTGAAGCTTTCTTT. Translating it yields CATRFSGTEAFF.